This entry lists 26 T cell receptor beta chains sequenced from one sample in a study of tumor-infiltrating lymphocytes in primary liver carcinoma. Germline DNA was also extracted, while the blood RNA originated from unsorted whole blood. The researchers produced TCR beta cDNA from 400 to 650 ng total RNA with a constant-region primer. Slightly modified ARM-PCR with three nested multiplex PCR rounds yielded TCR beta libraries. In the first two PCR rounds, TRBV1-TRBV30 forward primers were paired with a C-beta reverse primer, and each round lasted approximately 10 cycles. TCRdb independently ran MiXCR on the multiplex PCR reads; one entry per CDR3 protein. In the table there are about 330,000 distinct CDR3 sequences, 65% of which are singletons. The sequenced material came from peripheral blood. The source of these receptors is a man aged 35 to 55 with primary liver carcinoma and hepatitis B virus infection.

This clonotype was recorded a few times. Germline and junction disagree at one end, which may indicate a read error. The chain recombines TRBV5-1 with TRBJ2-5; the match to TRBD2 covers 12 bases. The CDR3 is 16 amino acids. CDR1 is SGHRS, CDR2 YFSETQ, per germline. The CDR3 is CASSWATTSGSETQYF. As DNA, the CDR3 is TGCGCTAGCAGCTGGGCCACGACTAGCGGGAGTGAGACCCAGTACTTC.

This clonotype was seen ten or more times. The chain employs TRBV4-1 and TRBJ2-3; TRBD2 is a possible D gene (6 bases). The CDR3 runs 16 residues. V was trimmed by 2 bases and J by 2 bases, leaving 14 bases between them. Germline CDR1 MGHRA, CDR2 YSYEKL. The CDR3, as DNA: TGCGCCAGCAGCCAACGGGTGCTAGCGCCCACAGATACGCAGTATTTT. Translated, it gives CASSQRVLAPTDTQYF.

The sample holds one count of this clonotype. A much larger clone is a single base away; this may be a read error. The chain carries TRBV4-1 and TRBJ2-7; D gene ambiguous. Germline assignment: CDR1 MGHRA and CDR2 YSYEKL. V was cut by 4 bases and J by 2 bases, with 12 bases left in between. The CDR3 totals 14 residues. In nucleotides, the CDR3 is TGCGCCAGCAGCCCCTGGCCGGCGGCCTACGAGCAGTACTTC. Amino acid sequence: CASSPWPAAYEQYF.

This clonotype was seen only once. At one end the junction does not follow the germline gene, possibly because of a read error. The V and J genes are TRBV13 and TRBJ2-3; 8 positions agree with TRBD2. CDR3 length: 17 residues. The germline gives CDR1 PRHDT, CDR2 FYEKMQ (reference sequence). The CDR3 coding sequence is TGTGCCAGCGGCTTAGCTCTTGGGACTAGTCTCTACGATACGCAGTATTTT. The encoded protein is CASGLALGTSLYDTQYF.

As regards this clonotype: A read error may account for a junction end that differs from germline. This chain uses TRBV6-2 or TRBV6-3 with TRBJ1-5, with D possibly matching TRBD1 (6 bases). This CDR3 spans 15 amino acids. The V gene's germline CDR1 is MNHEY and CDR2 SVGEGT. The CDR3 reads CASCSDSYSYQPQHF. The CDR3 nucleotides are TGTGCCAGCTGTTCGGACAGTTATAGCTATCAGCCCCAGCATTTT.

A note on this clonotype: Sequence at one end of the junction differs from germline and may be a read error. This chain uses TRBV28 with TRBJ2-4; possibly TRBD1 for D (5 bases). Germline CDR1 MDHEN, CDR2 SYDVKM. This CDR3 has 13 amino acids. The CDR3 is CVSIGDPKNIQYF. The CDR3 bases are TGTGTCAGCATAGGGGATCCCAAAAACATTCAGTACTTC.

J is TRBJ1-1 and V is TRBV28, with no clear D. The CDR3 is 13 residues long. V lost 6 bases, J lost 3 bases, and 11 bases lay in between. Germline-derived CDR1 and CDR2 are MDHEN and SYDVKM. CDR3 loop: CASSLPDYTEAFF. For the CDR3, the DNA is TGTGCCAGCAGCCTTCCAGACTACACTGAAGCTTTCTTT.

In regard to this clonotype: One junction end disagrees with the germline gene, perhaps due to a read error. The CDR3 DNA is TGTGCCAGCAGTTACTCACGGGAGACAGATACGCAGTATTTT. Amino acids: CASSYSRETDTQYF. The chain recombines TRBV6-4 with TRBJ2-3; tentative D call: TRBD2 (6 bases). The CDR3 is 14 amino acids. Germline assignment: CDR1 MRHNA and CDR2 SNTAGT.

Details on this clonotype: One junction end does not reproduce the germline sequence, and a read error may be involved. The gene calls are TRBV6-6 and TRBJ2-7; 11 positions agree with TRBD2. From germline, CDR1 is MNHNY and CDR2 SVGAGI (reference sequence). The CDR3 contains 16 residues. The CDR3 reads CANSYSMASGRNEQHF. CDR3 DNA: TGTGCCAACAGTTACTCGATGGCTAGCGGGAGGAACGAGCAGCACTTC.

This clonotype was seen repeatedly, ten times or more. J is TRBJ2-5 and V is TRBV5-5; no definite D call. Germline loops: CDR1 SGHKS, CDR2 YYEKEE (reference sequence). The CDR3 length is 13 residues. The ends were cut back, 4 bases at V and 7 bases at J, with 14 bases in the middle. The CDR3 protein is CASSPVSSGTQYF. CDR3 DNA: TGTGCCAGCAGCCCTGTTTCCTCCGGGACCCAGTACTTC.

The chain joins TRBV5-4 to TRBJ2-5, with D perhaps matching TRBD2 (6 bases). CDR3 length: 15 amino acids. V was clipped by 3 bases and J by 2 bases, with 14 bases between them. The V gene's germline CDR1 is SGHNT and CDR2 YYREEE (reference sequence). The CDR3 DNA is TGTGCCAGCAGCTCCCGAGCTAGCGTTCAAGAGACCCAGTACTTC. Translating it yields CASSSRASVQETQYF.

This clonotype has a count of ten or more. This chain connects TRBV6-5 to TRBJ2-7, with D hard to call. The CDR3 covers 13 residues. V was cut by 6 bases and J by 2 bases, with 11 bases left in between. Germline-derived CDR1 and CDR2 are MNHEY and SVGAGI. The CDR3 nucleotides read TGTGCCAGCAGGCTTAGTCCAGCCTACGAGCAGTACTTC. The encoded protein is CASRLSPAYEQYF.

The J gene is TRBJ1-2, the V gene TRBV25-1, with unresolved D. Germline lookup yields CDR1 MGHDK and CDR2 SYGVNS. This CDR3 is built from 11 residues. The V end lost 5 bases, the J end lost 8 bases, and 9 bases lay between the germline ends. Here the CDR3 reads CASSTLGGYTF. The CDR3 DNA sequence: TGTGCCAGCAGTACCCTGGGAGGCTACACCTTC.

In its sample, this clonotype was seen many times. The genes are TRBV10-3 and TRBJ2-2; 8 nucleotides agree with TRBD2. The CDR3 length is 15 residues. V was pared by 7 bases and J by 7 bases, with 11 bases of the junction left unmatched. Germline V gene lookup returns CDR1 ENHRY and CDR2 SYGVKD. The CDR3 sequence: CAINSGAGEVGELFF. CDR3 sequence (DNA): TGTGCCATCAACTCAGGAGCGGGAGAGGTCGGGGAGCTGTTTTTT.

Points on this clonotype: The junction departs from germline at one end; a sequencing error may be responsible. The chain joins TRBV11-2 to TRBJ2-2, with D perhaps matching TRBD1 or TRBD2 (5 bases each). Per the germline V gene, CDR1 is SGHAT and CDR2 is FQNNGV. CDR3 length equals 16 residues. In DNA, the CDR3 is TGTGCCAGCAGCTACCGTCCGGGGCTCAGCACCGAGGAGCTGTTTTTT. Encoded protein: CASSYRPGLSTEELFF.

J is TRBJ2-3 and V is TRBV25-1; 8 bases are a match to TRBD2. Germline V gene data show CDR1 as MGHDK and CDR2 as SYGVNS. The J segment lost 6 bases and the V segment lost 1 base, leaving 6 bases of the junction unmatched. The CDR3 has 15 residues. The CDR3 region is CASSESIAGTDTQYF. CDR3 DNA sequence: TGTGCCAGCAGTGAATCAATAGCGGGGACGGATACGCAGTATTTT.

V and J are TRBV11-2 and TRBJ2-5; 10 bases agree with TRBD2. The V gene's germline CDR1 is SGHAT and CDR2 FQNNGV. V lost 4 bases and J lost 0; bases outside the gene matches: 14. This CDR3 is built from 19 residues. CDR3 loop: CASSSRDQREGAYQETQYF. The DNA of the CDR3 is TGTGCCAGCAGCTCTAGGGACCAGCGGGAGGGAGCGTACCAAGAGACCCAGTACTTC.

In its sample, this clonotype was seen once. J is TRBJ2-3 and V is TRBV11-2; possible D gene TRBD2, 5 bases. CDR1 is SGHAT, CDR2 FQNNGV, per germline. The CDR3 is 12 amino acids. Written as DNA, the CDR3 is TGTTCCAACAGCGACGCGGGAGATACGCAGTATTTT. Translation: CSNSDAGDTQYF.

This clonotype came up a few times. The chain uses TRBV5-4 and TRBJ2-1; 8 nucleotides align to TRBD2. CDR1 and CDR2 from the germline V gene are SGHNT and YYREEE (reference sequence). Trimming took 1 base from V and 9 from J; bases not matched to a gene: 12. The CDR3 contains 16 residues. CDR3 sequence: CASSLSGTRGESEQFF. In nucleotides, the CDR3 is TGTGCCAGCAGCTTGAGCGGGACTAGAGGTGAGAGTGAGCAGTTCTTC.

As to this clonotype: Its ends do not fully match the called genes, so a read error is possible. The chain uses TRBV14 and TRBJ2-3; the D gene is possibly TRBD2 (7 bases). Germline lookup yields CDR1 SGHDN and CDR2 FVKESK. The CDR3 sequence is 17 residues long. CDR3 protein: CVSSQEGGTLLTDTQYF. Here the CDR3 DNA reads TGTGTCAGCAGCCAGGAGGGGGGGACCCTGCTCACAGATACGCAGTATTTT.

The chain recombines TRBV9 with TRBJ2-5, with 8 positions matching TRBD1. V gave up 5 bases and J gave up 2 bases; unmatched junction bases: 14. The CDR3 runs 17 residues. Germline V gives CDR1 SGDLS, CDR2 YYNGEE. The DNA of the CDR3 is TGTGCCAGCAGTGGCCATTCCGGGACAGGAGAACAAGAGACCCAGTACTTC. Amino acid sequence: CASSGHSGTGEQETQYF.

The DNA for the CDR3 is TGTGCCAGCAGCTTTCGTCTTGCAGATACAGAGTATTTT. Protein product: CASSFRLADTEYF. The J gene is TRBJ2-3, the V gene TRBV5-5; D remains ambiguous. Germline V gives CDR1 SGHKS, CDR2 YYEKEE (reference sequence). CDR3 size: 13 residues. Trimming removed 2 bases from V and 13 bases from J, with 17 bases in between.

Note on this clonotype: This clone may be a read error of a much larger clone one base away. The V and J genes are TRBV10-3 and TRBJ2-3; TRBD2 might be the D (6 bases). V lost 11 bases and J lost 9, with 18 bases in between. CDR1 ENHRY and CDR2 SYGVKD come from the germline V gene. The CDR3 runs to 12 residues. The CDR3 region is CASTWGEKTQYF. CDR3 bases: TGTGCCTCCACTTGGGGGGAGAAGACGCAGTATTTT.

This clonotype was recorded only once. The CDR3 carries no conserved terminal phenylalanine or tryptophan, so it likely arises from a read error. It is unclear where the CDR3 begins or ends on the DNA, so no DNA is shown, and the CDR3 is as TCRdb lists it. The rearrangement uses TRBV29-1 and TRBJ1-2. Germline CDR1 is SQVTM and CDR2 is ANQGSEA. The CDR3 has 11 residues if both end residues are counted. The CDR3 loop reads CSLERAYGYTC.

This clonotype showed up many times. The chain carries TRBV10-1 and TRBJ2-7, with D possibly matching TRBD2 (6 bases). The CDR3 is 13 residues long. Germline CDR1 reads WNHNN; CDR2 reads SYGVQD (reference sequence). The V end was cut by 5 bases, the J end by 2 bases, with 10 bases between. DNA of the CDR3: TGCGCCAGCAGTCGCGGGACCCCCTACGAGCAGTACTTC. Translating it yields CASSRGTPYEQYF.

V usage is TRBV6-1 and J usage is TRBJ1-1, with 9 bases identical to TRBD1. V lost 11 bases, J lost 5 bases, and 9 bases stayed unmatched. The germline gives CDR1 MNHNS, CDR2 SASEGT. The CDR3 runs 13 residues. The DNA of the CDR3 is TGTGCCGGCAAACCGGGACAGGGAACTGAAGCTTTCTTT. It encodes CAGKPGQGTEAFF.